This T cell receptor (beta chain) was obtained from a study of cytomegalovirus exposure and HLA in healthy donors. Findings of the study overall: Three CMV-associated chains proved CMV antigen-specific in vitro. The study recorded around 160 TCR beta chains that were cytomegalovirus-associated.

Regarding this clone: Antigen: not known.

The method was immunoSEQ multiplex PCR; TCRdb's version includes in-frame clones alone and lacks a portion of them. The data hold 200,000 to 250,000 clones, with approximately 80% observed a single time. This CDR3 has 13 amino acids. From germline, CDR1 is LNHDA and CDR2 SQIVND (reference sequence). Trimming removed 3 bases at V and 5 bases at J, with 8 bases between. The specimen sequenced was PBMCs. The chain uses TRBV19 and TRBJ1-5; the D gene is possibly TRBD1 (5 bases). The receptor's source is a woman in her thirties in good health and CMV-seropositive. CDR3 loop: CASSIRGDQPQHF. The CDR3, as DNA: TGTGCCAGTAGTATCCGGGGGGATCAGCCCCAGCATTTT.